The clone carrying this TCR beta chain has only a few counts. The data derive from a study of blood T cell repertoires in COVID-19. Unmatched junction bases numbered 5, after V lost 4 bases and J lost 8 bases. CDR1 is SQVTM, CDR2 ANQGSEA, per germline. CDR3 length: 12 residues. Method: immunoSEQ multiplex PCR; TCRdb's copy keeps in-frame clones and lacks some. The data contain around 150,000 clones, 88% of them seen just once; the ten biggest clones take up 2.5% to 3%. The sequence derives from a human donor with COVID-19, enrolled during active disease. The donor label of this sample is uncertain. The chain is built from TRBV29-1 and TRBJ2-7; the match to TRBD1 covers 10 bases. The sample consisted of peripheral blood. The CDR3 loop reads CSVVGTGDQQYF. The CDR3 DNA reads as TGCAGCGTTGTTGGGACAGGGGATCAGCAGTACTTC.